Following are 26 T cell receptor beta chains from one sample sequenced in a study of shared clonotypes between healthy human individuals. Some clones are missing from TCRdb's copy, which holds only in-frame ones; the method was immunoSEQ multiplex PCR. This repertoire shows about 380,000 clones, around 96% found once; its top ten account for approximately 0.3%. Sequenced: memory CD8+ T cells sorted from blood. Subset noted: CD45RO+ cells pooled with CCR7-negative TemRA cells. All receptors come from a young man in good health.

V gene TRBV7-9 combines with J gene TRBJ1-4; D is possibly TRBD1 (6 bases). Between the trimmed V and J ends, which lost 5 bases and 8 bases, there was a span of 24 bases. The CDR3 contains 17 residues. Germline CDR1 and CDR2: SEHNR and FQNEAQ (reference sequence). CDR3 bases: TGTGCCAGCAGCCAAAGGCGCCTTGATGGGGGGCACGAAAAACTGTTTTTT. Protein sequence: CASSQRRLDGGHEKLFF.

A few counts support this clone. The genes are TRBV5-1 and TRBJ1-5; D is possibly TRBD1 (5 bases). The CDR3 has 15 residues. The V gene lost 1 base and the J gene lost 3 bases, with 11 bases spanning the gap. Germline V gene sequence: CDR1 SGHRS, CDR2 YFSETQ. In DNA form, the CDR3 reads TGCGCCAGCAGCTTGAGTACCGGGGCCAATCAGCCCCAGCATTTT. Its protein product is CASSLSTGANQPQHF.

This chain uses TRBV7-9 with TRBJ2-5, with no clear D. V was pared by 3 bases and J by 2 bases, with 10 bases between. CDR3 size: 14 residues. Germline loops: CDR1 SEHNR, CDR2 FQNEAQ (reference sequence). The CDR3 region has the DNA TGTGCCAGCAGCTTTGTCCTCATTCAAGAGACCCAGTACTTC. As protein: CASSFVLIQETQYF.

This rearrangement joins TRBV13 to TRBJ2-1, with D possibly TRBD2 on 6 matching bases. Germline CDR1 is PRHDT and CDR2 is FYEKMQ (reference sequence). The CDR3 is made up of 15 amino acids. The ends were cut back, 3 bases at V and 9 bases at J, with 18 bases in the middle. CDR3 residues: CASSFLGLWYGEQFF. The CDR3 DNA sequence: TGTGCCAGCAGCTTTCTGGGACTTTGGTACGGTGAGCAGTTCTTC.

V and J are TRBV5-1 and TRBJ2-2; D possibly corresponds to TRBD2 (6 bases). Trimming stripped 0 bases from V and 2 bases from J, with 8 bases between. Germline V gives CDR1 SGHRS, CDR2 YFSETQ. The CDR3 length is 15 residues. CDR3 sequence (DNA): TGCGCCAGCAGCTTGGCGGGGGACAACACCGGGGAGCTGTTTTTT. It encodes CASSLAGDNTGELFF.

The genes are TRBV28 and TRBJ2-7; TRBD1 matches at 9 bases. The trim removed 3 bases at V and 2 bases at J, leaving 2 bases unmatched. CDR1 and CDR2 (germline): MDHEN, SYDVKM. The CDR3 loop spans 14 amino acids. The CDR3 DNA is TGTGCCAGCAGTTTTGGGGACAGGGCCTACGAGCAGTACTTC. It codes for CASSFGDRAYEQYF.

The chain carries TRBV5-4 and TRBJ2-2; 8 positions agree with TRBD1. The J segment lost 11 bases and the V segment lost 2 bases, leaving 2 bases of the junction unmatched. The germline CDR1 and CDR2 sequences are SGHNT and YYREEE (reference sequence). The CDR3 is 12 amino acids. DNA for the CDR3: TGTGCCAGCAGCTTTACAGGGGGAGAGCTGTTTTTT. It translates to CASSFTGGELFF.

The V gene is TRBV28, the J gene TRBJ1-2; 7 bases match TRBD1. Germline V lookup: CDR1 MDHEN, CDR2 SYDVKM. Trimming at V came to 5 bases and at J to 4 bases, leaving 10 bases not matched to a gene. The CDR3 covers 15 residues. The CDR3 DNA is TGTGCCAGCAGTATCGGGACAGTTGATTTCTATGGCTACACCTTC. Residues: CASSIGTVDFYGYTF.

The CDR3 sequence is CASSYGGAGNTIYF. The CDR3 DNA is TGTGCCAGCAGTTACGGGGGGGCCGGAAACACCATATATTTT. The chain combines TRBV6-6 with TRBJ1-3, with D maybe TRBD1 (6 bases). The CDR3 contains 14 residues. The germline gives CDR1 MNHNY, CDR2 SVGAGI (reference sequence). Trimming cost V 2 bases and J 4 bases, with 9 bases left between them.

This clone was seen a single time. The chain is built from TRBV6-5 and TRBJ2-7; D is ambiguous. The CDR3 has 15 residues. The germline gives CDR1 MNHEY, CDR2 SVGAGI. Trimming stripped 0 bases from V and 2 bases from J, with 11 bases between. The CDR3: CASSYSFGSPYEQYF. The CDR3 region has the DNA TGTGCCAGCAGTTACTCGTTCGGCTCCCCCTACGAGCAGTACTTC.

The V and J genes are TRBV9 and TRBJ2-1; TRBD2 aligns across 10 bases. V lost 0 bases, J lost 8 bases, and 14 bases stayed unmatched. The CDR3 has 18 amino acids. CDR1 and CDR2 (germline): SGDLS, YYNGEE. The CDR3: CASSVEGSGRDRRHEQFF. For the CDR3, the DNA is TGTGCCAGCAGCGTAGAGGGCAGCGGGAGGGACCGGAGGCATGAGCAGTTCTTC.

The rearrangement joins TRBV30 to TRBJ1-1; D unresolved. V was clipped by 3 bases and J by 4 bases, with 12 bases between them. The CDR3 totals 13 residues. Looked up from germline, CDR1 is GTSNPN and CDR2 is SVGIG (reference sequence). The CDR3: CAWRWREGTEAFF. CDR3 bases: TGTGCCTGGAGATGGAGAGAGGGCACTGAAGCTTTCTTT. The full variable domain, its missing parts supplied by reference TRBV30 and TRBJ1-1, is SQTIHQWPATLVQPVGSPLSLECTVEGTSNPNLYWYRQAAGRGLQLLFYSVGIGQISSEVPQNLSASRPQDRQFILSSKKLLLSDSGFYLCAWRWREGTEAFFGQGTRLTVV.

This sequence joins TRBV27 and TRBJ1-5, with 12 bases fitting TRBD1. The CDR3 has 15 residues. Looked up from germline, CDR1 is MNHEY and CDR2 is SMNVEV (reference sequence). Losses at the gene ends were 5 bases for V and 6 bases for J; bases not matched to a gene: 5. CDR3 protein: CASSQGQGAGQPQHF. The DNA of the CDR3 is TGTGCCAGCAGTCAGGGACAGGGGGCAGGTCAGCCCCAGCATTTT.

J is TRBJ1-5 and V is TRBV2; 7 bases are shared with TRBD1. The germline V gene has CDR1 SNHLY and CDR2 FYNNEI. This CDR3 is built from 16 residues. Trimming removed 2 bases from V and 5 bases from J; junction bases left unmatched: 9. In DNA, the CDR3 is TGTGCCAGCAGTGAATGGAGCAGGGGGATCGATCAGCCCCAGCATTTT. Its protein is CASSEWSRGIDQPQHF.

CDR3 region: CASSPGRGAKNIQYF. The CDR3 DNA follows: TGTGCCAGCAGCCCAGGGAGGGGGGCCAAAAACATTCAGTACTTC. V usage is TRBV28 and J usage is TRBJ2-4; TRBD2 might be the D (7 bases). This CDR3 spans 15 amino acids. Germline-derived CDR1 and CDR2 are MDHEN and SYDVKM. The V and J ends lost 6 bases and 1 base respectively, with 13 bases between them.

The chain links TRBV30 to TRBJ1-1; 12 bases agree with TRBD1. This CDR3 comprises 17 residues. Per germline, CDR1 GTSNPN and CDR2 SVGIG (reference sequence). V shed 5 bases, J shed 3 bases, and the junction held 13 bases outside the gene matches. The CDR3 sequence is CAWGGQGALLFYTEAFF. The CDR3 DNA sequence: TGTGCCTGGGGGGGACAGGGGGCCCTACTTTTCTACACTGAAGCTTTCTTT.

This rearrangement joins TRBV6-5 to TRBJ1-2; tentative D call: TRBD1 (5 bases). Germline CDR1 and CDR2: MNHEY and SVGAGI. V was pared by 6 bases and J by 6 bases, with 14 bases between. The CDR3 consists of 13 residues. DNA of the CDR3: TGTGCCAGCAGGCTTATAGGGGTGGATGGCTACACCTTC. Its protein is CASRLIGVDGYTF.

The CDR3 is CASSGTTNEQFF. The CDR3 DNA follows: TGTGCCAGTTCCGGGACTACAAATGAGCAGTTCTTC. The J gene is TRBJ2-1, the V gene TRBV19; 7 bases line up with TRBD2. Losses at the gene ends were 8 bases for V and 7 bases for J; bases not matched to a gene: 5. CDR3 length equals 12 residues. Germline-derived CDR1 and CDR2 are LNHDA and SQIVND (reference sequence).

The chain recombines TRBV28 with TRBJ1-2; possible D gene TRBD1, 6 bases. Germline values: CDR1 MDHEN, CDR2 SYDVKM. V lost 5 bases, J lost 4 bases, and 20 bases lay in between. The CDR3 length is 16 residues. CDR3 DNA sequence: TGTGCCAGCAGTCCACCGCTCGGGACACTTGTCTATGGCTACACCTTC. Encoded protein: CASSPPLGTLVYGYTF.

V usage is TRBV27 and J usage is TRBJ2-7, with 10 nucleotides matching TRBD2. With V trimmed by 7 bases and J by 3 bases, 9 bases remained unmatched. Germline V gene sequence: CDR1 MNHEY, CDR2 SMNVEV (reference sequence). This CDR3 contains 15 residues. The CDR3 DNA follows: TGTGCCAGCAAGCGGCTAGCGGGAGTTGGCTACGAGCAGTACTTC. Its protein is CASKRLAGVGYEQYF.

J is TRBJ2-7 and V is TRBV7-2; 10 positions match TRBD2. CDR1 and CDR2 (germline): SGHTA, FQGNSA. This CDR3 contains 15 residues. V lost 1 base to trimming and J lost 3 bases; unmatched junction nucleotides: 3. CDR3 bases: TGTGCCAGCAGCTTAGAACTAGCGGGGTACTACGAGCAGTACTTC. This sequence encodes CASSLELAGYYEQYF. The full variable domain, in which reference TRBV7-2 and TRBJ2-7 provide the parts outside the CDR3, is GAGVSQSPSNKVTEKGKDVELRCDPISGHTALYWYRQSLGQGLEFLIYFQGNSAPDKSGLPSDRFSAERTGGSVSTLTIQRTQQEDSAVYLCASSLELAGYYEQYFGPGTRLTVT.

This rearrangement joins TRBV6-5 to TRBJ2-6, with D unclear. V was pared by 4 bases and J by 0 bases, with 10 bases between. CDR1 is MNHEY and CDR2 is SVGAGI in the germline V gene. The CDR3 extends over 16 amino acids. In nucleotides, the CDR3 is TGTGCCAGCAGTTCTGGCCGAGCCTCTGGGGCCAACGTCCTGACTTTC. It codes for CASSSGRASGANVLTF.

The chain recombines TRBV6-6 with TRBJ2-7, with TRBD1 matching 11 bases. This CDR3 comprises 14 residues. Germline loops: CDR1 MNHNY, CDR2 SVGAGI (reference sequence). Trimming took 6 bases from V and 2 from J; bases not matched to a gene: 3. As DNA, the CDR3 is TGTGCCAGCAGACAGGGACAGGGGGCCTACGAGCAGTACTTC. It translates to CASRQGQGAYEQYF.

This chain joins TRBV10-2 and TRBJ2-2; 10 bases agree with TRBD2. The CDR3 runs to 18 residues. The V and J ends lost 7 bases and 0 bases, in that order; junction bases with no gene match: 11. Germline V gene sequence: CDR1 WSHSY, CDR2 SAAADI. The CDR3 spells CASNVGLAGDPNTGELFF. For the CDR3, the DNA is TGCGCCAGCAATGTGGGCCTAGCGGGAGACCCGAACACCGGGGAGCTGTTTTTT.

The rearrangement uses TRBV27 and TRBJ1-2; maybe TRBD1 (5 bases). The CDR3 runs 16 residues. V was shortened by 0 bases and J by 1 base, with 12 bases between the two germline ends. Per germline, CDR1 MNHEY and CDR2 SMNVEV (reference sequence). In DNA, the CDR3 is TGTGCCAGCAGTTTATCCGGTAGGGGCCGTAACTATGGCTACACCTTC. Amino acid sequence: CASSLSGRGRNYGYTF.

This clone came up a few times. The V call is TRBV11-2, the J call TRBJ2-1; no clear D gene. Trimming removed 1 base at V and 2 bases at J, with 3 bases between. CDR3 length equals 13 residues. Germline CDR1 reads SGHAT; CDR2 reads FQNNGV. CDR3 region: CASSLGAYNEQFF. The CDR3, as DNA: TGTGCCAGCAGCTTAGGGGCCTACAATGAGCAGTTCTTC.